Following are 23 T cell receptor beta chains from one sample sequenced in a study of T-cell reconstitution after alpha-beta-depleted transplantation in children. TCRbeta library construction was performed incorporating unique molecular identifiers. TCRdb reprocessed the PCR reads via MiXCR and lists one record per CDR3 protein. The table has roughly 120,000 distinct CDR3 sequences, more than 20% seen once. The sample consisted of PBMCs, mostly from graft donor cells, taken 180 days after TCRalphabeta/CD19-depleted stem cell transplant. The receptors originated from a male patient aged 2-10 years who had a stem cell transplant for chronic granulomatous disease, so the T cells may come from the graft donor.

This clonotype occurred many times. The chain joins TRBV28 to TRBJ1-2; a possible D gene is TRBD1 (6 bases). CDR3 length: 15 amino acids. CDR1 and CDR2 (germline): MDHEN, SYDVKM. Trimming pared 5 bases from V and 6 bases from J, leaving 19 bases between. This CDR3 is CASSAPGTLRDGYTF. The CDR3 nucleotides read TGTGCCAGCAGTGCGCCCGGGACACTCAGAGATGGCTACACCTTC.

Many counts were recorded for this clonotype. V is TRBV5-4 and J is TRBJ1-2; D call uncertain. V lost 5 bases, J lost 5 bases, and 16 bases lay in between. The CDR3 totals 14 residues. Per the germline V gene, CDR1 is SGHNT and CDR2 is YYREEE (reference sequence). CDR3 loop: CASRSGGEIYGYTF. Here the CDR3 DNA reads TGTGCCAGCAGGAGCGGTGGGGAGATTTATGGCTACACCTTC. Filled out from reference TRBV5-4 and TRBJ1-2, the complete variable domain reads ETGVTQSPTHLIKTRGQQVTLRCSSQSGHNTVSWYQQALGQGPQFIFQYYREEENGRGNFPPRFSGLQFPNYSSELNVNALELDDSALYLCASRSGGEIYGYTFGSGTRLTVV.

This clonotype was picked up a small number of times. V and J are TRBV7-6 and TRBJ2-1, with 9 bases identical to TRBD2. Germline V lookup: CDR1 SGHVS, CDR2 FNYEAQ. V dropped 0 bases and J dropped 3; count of bases not matched to a gene: 0. The CDR3 is 15 residues long. DNA for the CDR3: TGTGCCAGCAGCTTAGCACTAGCGGGCTACAATGAGCAGTTCTTC. It translates to CASSLALAGYNEQFF.

The chain links TRBV20-1 to TRBJ2-7; 10 bases are a match to TRBD2. J was trimmed by 5 bases and V by 5 bases; bases with no gene match: 12. CDR1 and CDR2 from the germline V gene are DFQATT and SNEGSKA (reference sequence). The CDR3 has 15 amino acids. The DNA for the CDR3 is TGCAGTGCTCCACCCCTAGCGGGAGTCATCCACGAGCAGTACTTC. Translated, it gives CSAPPLAGVIHEQYF.

This clonotype has only a few counts. The rearrangement uses TRBV12-3 or TRBV12-4 and TRBJ1-1; no reliable D call. Deletions cut 5 bases from V and 0 bases from J, with 7 bases between. CDR3 size: 13 residues. CDR3 DNA sequence: TGTGCCAGCAGTCAGGAGGTGAACACTGAAGCTTTCTTT. Amino acid sequence: CASSQEVNTEAFF.

This clonotype was observed at least ten times. The gene calls are TRBV5-1 and TRBJ2-1; 10 bases are a match to TRBD2. V shed 3 bases and J 9 bases; nucleotides not matched to a gene: 12. The CDR3 sequence is 16 residues long. Germline lookup yields CDR1 SGHRS and CDR2 YFSETQ. CDR3 DNA: TGCGCCAGCAGCTCCCACGCAGCGGGAGGGCCGAGTGAGCAGTTCTTC. Its protein is CASSSHAAGGPSEQFF.

This clonotype was seen a few times. The chain has TRBV4-2 and TRBJ2-1; 8 bases are shared with TRBD2. V lost 3 bases, J lost 7 bases, and 14 bases stayed unmatched. This CDR3 is 17 amino acids long. Germline-derived CDR1 and CDR2 are LGHNA and YNFKEQ. CDR3 DNA sequence: TGTGCCAGCAGCCATGTACAACCGGGACTAGTATATAATGAGCAGTTCTTC. Translating gives CASSHVQPGLVYNEQFF.

A few counts support this clonotype. The gene calls are TRBV27 and TRBJ2-1, with 13 bases fitting TRBD2. The trim removed 7 bases at V and 0 bases at J, leaving 6 bases unmatched. This CDR3 contains 17 residues. CDR1 and CDR2 from the germline V gene are MNHEY and SMNVEV (reference sequence). The CDR3, as DNA: TGTGCCAGCACTCCCCGACTAGCGGGAGGCTCCTACAATGAGCAGTTCTTC. Its protein is CASTPRLAGGSYNEQFF.

This clonotype showed up many times. The chain joins TRBV2 to TRBJ2-3, with D maybe TRBD2 (5 bases). Germline CDR1 is SNHLY and CDR2 is FYNNEI. There are 15 residues in the CDR3. Trimming removed 3 bases from V and 1 base from J, with 11 bases in between. The CDR3 region has the DNA TGTGCCAGCAGTGACCTAGCTACACGCACAGATACGCAGTATTTT. It translates to CASSDLATRTDTQYF.

The rearrangement joins TRBV5-5 to TRBJ2-1, with a possible D match to TRBD1 (5 bases). Germline CDR1 and CDR2: SGHKS and YYEKEE (reference sequence). This CDR3 is 14 amino acids long. Trimming shortened V by 1 base and J by 8 bases, and 13 bases separated the two germline ends. The CDR3 nucleotides are TGTGCCAGCAGCTTGAACTCCAGGGATGATGAGCAGTTCTTC. Protein: CASSLNSRDDEQFF.

CDR3 sequence (DNA): TGTGCCAGCAGCTTAGTCGGCCAACAAGAGACCCAGTACTTC. This codes for CASSLVGQQETQYF. The chain carries TRBV7-9 and TRBJ2-5; D not resolved. CDR1 and CDR2 from the germline V gene are SEHNR and FQNEAQ (reference sequence). V lost 1 base and J 2 bases, leaving 8 bases between the germline ends. The CDR3 totals 14 residues.

This clonotype came up many times. The chain combines TRBV3-1 with TRBJ2-7; 11 bases match TRBD2. Germline V gene data show CDR1 as LGHDT and CDR2 as YNNKEL (reference sequence). This CDR3 is 16 amino acids long. Losses at the gene ends were 7 bases for V and 4 bases for J; bases not matched to a gene: 12. CDR3 sequence: CASTSTRASGRYEQYF. The CDR3 DNA reads as TGTGCCAGCACCTCCACCCGGGCTAGCGGGAGGTACGAGCAGTACTTC.

The table lists this clonotype with many counts. This rearrangement joins TRBV20-1 to TRBJ2-5; 12 bases line up with TRBD2. The V gene end was trimmed by 5 bases and the J gene end by 2 bases; junction bases not matched to a gene: 15. CDR1 and CDR2 from the germline V gene are DFQATT and SNEGSKA (reference sequence). The CDR3 has 18 residues. CDR3 in amino acids: CSARPLELAGGPQETQYF. CDR3 coding DNA: TGCAGTGCTCGACCGTTAGAGCTAGCGGGAGGGCCGCAAGAGACCCAGTACTTC.

This clonotype showed up many times. The chain employs TRBV12-3 or TRBV12-4 and TRBJ2-7; no definite D call. The CDR3 loop spans 14 amino acids. V dropped 3 bases and J dropped 0 bases, with 9 bases sitting between them. Here the CDR3 reads CASSLAGTSYEQYF. The CDR3 bases are TGTGCCAGCAGTTTGGCCGGCACCTCCTACGAGCAGTACTTC.

This clonotype was found many times. V is TRBV4-3 and J is TRBJ2-3; TRBD1 matches at 7 bases. The CDR3 runs to 15 residues. Losses at the gene ends were 4 bases for V and 4 bases for J; bases not matched to a gene: 8. In germline, CDR1 is LGHNA, CDR2 YSLEER. The CDR3 reads CASSPRSTGSDTQYF. DNA for the CDR3: TGCGCCAGCAGCCCTCGGTCGACAGGGTCAGATACGCAGTATTTT.

The rearrangement links TRBV18 to TRBJ2-5, with D maybe TRBD1 (6 bases). Between the trimmed V and J ends, which lost 2 bases and 0 bases, there was a span of 7 bases. Germline CDR1 and CDR2: KGHSH and LQKENI. The CDR3 is 14 residues long. CDR3 in amino acids: CASSPGQYQETQYF. The CDR3 DNA reads TGTGCCAGCTCACCAGGACAGTACCAAGAGACCCAGTACTTC. The full variable domain, in which reference TRBV18 and TRBJ2-5 provide the parts outside the CDR3, is NAGVMQNPRHLVRRRGQEARLRCSPMKGHSHVYWYRQLPEEGLKFMVYLQKENIIDESGMPKERFSAEFPKEGPSILRIQQVVRGDSAAYFCASSPGQYQETQYFGPGTRLLVL.

This clonotype was detected many times. The chain has TRBV7-9 and TRBJ2-7; possibly TRBD1 for D (6 bases). V was clipped by 6 bases and J by 0 bases, with 21 bases between them. Germline CDR1 and CDR2: SEHNR and FQNEAQ (reference sequence). CDR3 length equals 17 residues. The CDR3 coding sequence is TGTGCCAGCAGACTGGGGGATGGAACAGGGACCTCCTACGAGCAGTACTTC. It yields the protein CASRLGDGTGTSYEQYF.

The V gene is TRBV7-6, the J gene TRBJ2-5; 8 nucleotides line up with TRBD2. V lost 1 base, J lost 3 bases, and 4 bases stayed unmatched. Germline V gene data show CDR1 as SGHVS and CDR2 as FNYEAQ. The CDR3 is 15 residues long. The CDR3 nucleotides are TGTGCCAGCAGCTTAGTTAGCGGGGTAAAAGAGACCCAGTACTTC. This encodes CASSLVSGVKETQYF.

The J gene is TRBJ2-7, the V gene TRBV5-4; 7 positions match TRBD2. V lost 7 bases and J lost 4; bases outside the gene matches: 5. Germline V gene sequence: CDR1 SGHNT, CDR2 YYREEE (reference sequence). The CDR3 consists of 12 residues. This CDR3 reads CASGRGVYEQYF. The DNA for the CDR3 is TGTGCCAGCGGCCGGGGGGTTTACGAGCAGTACTTC.

The table lists this clonotype with a few counts. CDR3 protein: CSASPEPFSTYNEQFF. The CDR3, as DNA: TGCAGTGCTAGCCCTGAGCCCTTCTCTACCTACAATGAGCAGTTCTTC. J is TRBJ2-1 and V is TRBV20-1, with D unresolved. Germline V gene lookup returns CDR1 DFQATT and CDR2 SNEGSKA (reference sequence). This CDR3 has 16 residues. Trimming took off 3 bases at V and 2 bases at J, with 17 bases between the two ends.

This clonotype was recorded a few times. The rearrangement links TRBV5-1 to TRBJ2-1; D might be TRBD2 (6 bases). Trimming took 0 bases from V and 15 from J, leaving 13 bases between them. CDR1 and CDR2 (germline): SGHRS, YFSETQ. The CDR3 contains 12 residues. This CDR3 is CASSLGREVWFF. CDR3 DNA: TGCGCCAGCAGCTTGGGGAGGGAGGTATGGTTCTTC.

The V and J genes are TRBV12-3 or TRBV12-4 and TRBJ1-1; D remains ambiguous. The CDR3 totals 13 residues. Trimming stripped 3 bases from V and 0 bases from J, with 5 bases between. CDR3 in DNA: TGTGCCAGCAGTTTTAAAGTGAACACTGAAGCTTTCTTT. Encoded protein: CASSFKVNTEAFF.

Ten or more counts support this clonotype. The chain uses TRBV29-1 and TRBJ2-1; 10 positions agree with TRBD2. J gave up 6 bases and V 1 base, and 15 bases lay outside the gene matches. Looked up from germline, CDR1 is SQVTM and CDR2 is ANQGSEA. CDR3 length equals 18 residues. The CDR3 DNA reads TGCAGCGTTGAAGGTGACATCCTTCAGCGGGAGGGCGTCAATGAGCAGTTCTTC. Its translation: CSVEGDILQREGVNEQFF.